The source of this T cell receptor beta chain is a study of cytomegalovirus exposure and HLA in healthy donors. Study at large: Researchers previously reported finding about 110 million unique TCR beta sequences from 150 million to 200 million T cells.

The primer mix had 60 Vbeta and 13 Jbeta primers. Profiling relied on immunoSEQ multiplex PCR, and the TCRdb table lists in-frame clones only, not all of them. Among roughly 130,000 clones listed, roughly 71% were seen once. The germline V gene has CDR1 MGHDK and CDR2 SYGVNS. The V gene lost 8 bases and the J gene lost 1 base, with 11 bases spanning the gap. This CDR3 region has 13 residues. The sequencing input was PBMCs. The sequence was obtained from a woman aged 45-60 years in good health and CMV-seropositive. V usage is TRBV25-1 and J usage is TRBJ1-1, with D possibly being TRBD1 (6 bases). CDR3 sequence: CASVPGQNTEAFF. Written as DNA, the CDR3 is TGTGCCAGCGTACCGGGACAGAACACTGAAGCTTTCTTT.